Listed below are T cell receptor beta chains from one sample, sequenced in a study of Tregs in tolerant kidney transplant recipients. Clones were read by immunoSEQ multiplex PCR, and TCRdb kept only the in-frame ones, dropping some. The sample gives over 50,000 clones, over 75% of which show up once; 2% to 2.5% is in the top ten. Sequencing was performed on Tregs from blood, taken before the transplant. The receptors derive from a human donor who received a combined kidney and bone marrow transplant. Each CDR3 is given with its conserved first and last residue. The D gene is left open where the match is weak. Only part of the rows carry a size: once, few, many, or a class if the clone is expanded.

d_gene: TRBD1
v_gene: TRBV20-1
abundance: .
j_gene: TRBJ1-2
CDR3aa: CSATTGGDYTF
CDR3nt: TGCAGTGCAACGACAGGGGGCGACTACACCTTC

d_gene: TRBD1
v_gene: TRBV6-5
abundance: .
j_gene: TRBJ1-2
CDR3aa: CASSSGDRGNYGYTF
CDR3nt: TGTGCCAGCAGTTCGGGGGACAGGGGGAACTATGGCTACACCTTC

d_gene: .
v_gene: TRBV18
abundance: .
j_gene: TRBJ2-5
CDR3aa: CASSPGQLETQYF
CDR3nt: TGTGCCAGCTCACCTGGACAGTTAGAGACCCAGTACTTC

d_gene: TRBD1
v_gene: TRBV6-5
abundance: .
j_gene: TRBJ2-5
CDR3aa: CASSPRDREETQYF
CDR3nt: TGTGCCAGCAGCCCCCGGGACAGGGAAGAGACCCAGTACTTC

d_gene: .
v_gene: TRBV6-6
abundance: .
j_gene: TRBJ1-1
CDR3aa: CASRHGEMKNTEAFF
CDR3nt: TGTGCCAGCCGGCACGGGGAAATGAAGAACACTGAAGCTTTCTTT

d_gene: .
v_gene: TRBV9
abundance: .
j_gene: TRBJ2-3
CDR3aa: CASSQPAGTQYF
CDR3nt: TGTGCCAGCAGCCAGCCCGCGGGCACGCAGTATTTT

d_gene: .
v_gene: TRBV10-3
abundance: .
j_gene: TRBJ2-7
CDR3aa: CAISTYTGRNYEQYF
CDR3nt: TGTGCCATCAGCACCTACACGGGGAGAAACTACGAGCAGTACTTC

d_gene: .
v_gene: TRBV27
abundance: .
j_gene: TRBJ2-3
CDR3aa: CATNRQGVGTDTQYF
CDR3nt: TGTGCCACCAACCGTCAGGGAGTCGGCACAGATACGCAGTATTTT

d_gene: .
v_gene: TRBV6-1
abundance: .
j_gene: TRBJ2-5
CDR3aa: CASSESLAETQYF
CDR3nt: TGTGCCAGCAGTGAATCTCTTGCCGAGACCCAGTACTTC

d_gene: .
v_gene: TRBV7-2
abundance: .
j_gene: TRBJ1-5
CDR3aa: CASSPLFREVNQPQHF
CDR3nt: TGTGCCAGCAGCCCCCTTTTCAGGGAGGTCAATCAGCCCCAGCATTTT

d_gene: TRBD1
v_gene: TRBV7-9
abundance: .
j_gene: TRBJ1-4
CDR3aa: CASSYRGSTNEKLFF
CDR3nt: TGTGCCAGCAGCTACAGGGGATCAACTAATGAAAAACTGTTTTTT

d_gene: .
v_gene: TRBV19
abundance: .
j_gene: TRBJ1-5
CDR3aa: CASRPGPRSNQPQHF
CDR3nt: TGTGCCAGTAGACCCGGGCCGAGGAGCAATCAGCCCCAGCATTTT

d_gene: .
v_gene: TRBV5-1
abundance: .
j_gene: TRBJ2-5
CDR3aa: CASSLPTRETQYF
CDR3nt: TGCGCCAGCAGCTTACCAACGAGGGAGACCCAGTACTTC

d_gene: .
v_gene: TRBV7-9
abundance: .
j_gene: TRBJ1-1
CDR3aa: CASSFREAYNTEAFF
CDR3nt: TGTGCCAGCAGCTTTAGGGAGGCTTACAACACTGAAGCTTTCTTT

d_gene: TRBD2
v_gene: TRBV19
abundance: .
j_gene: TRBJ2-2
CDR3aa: CASKTGLAGNTGELFF
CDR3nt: TGTGCCAGTAAAACCGGACTAGCGGGGAACACCGGGGAGCTGTTTTTT

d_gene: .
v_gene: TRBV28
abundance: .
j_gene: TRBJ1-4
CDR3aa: CASSLLGGATNEKLFF
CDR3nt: TGTGCCAGCAGTTTACTCGGCGGAGCAACTAATGAAAAACTGTTTTTT

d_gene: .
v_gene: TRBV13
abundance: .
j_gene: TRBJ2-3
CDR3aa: CASSFVGSDTQYF
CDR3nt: TGTGCCAGCAGCTTCGTAGGGTCAGATACGCAGTATTTT

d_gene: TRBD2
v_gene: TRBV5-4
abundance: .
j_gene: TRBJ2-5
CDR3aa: CASSTTGGYLQETQYF
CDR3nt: TGTGCCAGCAGCACAACGGGGGGATATCTCCAAGAGACCCAGTACTTC

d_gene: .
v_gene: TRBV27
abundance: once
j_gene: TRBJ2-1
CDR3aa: CASSLAGSSYNEQFF
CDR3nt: TGTGCCAGCAGTTTAGCGGGTAGCTCCTACAATGAGCAGTTCTTC